One T cell receptor beta chain is described in this entry. The sample comes from a study of OX40 agonist ivuxolimab in advanced cancers. Only in-frame clones appear in the TCRdb table, and some are missing; sequencing was by immunoSEQ multiplex PCR. There are around 92,000 clones in the sample; approximately 93% occur only once, and about 0.3% lies in the top ten. CDR1 and CDR2 (germline): SQVTM, ANQGSEA. The CDR3 extends over 13 amino acids. Trimming took 4 bases from V and 7 from J, leaving 16 bases between them. The TCR sequence derives from an adult with an advanced solid tumor such as melanoma, head and neck, liver or kidney cancer. Sequencing was performed on CD4+ or CD8+ T cells sorted from blood, taken in a trial of the OX40 agonist ivuxolimab. The chain recombines TRBV29-1 with TRBJ1-2; D is uncertain. Written as DNA, the CDR3 is TGCAGCGTTGCAGTAGCACAGTACAGTGGCTACACCTTC. Residues: CSVAVAQYSGYTF.